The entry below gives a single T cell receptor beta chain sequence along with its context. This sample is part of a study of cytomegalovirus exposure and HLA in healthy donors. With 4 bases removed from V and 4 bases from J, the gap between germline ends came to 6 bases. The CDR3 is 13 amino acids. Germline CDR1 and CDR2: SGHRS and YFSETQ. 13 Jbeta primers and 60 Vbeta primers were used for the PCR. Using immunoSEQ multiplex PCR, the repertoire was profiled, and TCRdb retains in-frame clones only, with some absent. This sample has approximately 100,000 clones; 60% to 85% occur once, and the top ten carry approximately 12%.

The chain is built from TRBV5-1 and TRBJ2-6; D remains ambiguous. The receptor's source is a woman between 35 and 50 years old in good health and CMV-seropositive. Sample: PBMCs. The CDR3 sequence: CASSNTGANVLTF. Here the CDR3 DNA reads TGCGCCAGCAGCAACACCGGGGCCAACGTCCTGACTTTC.